Described below is a single TCR beta chain sequence and its context. Which antigen it targets is not known. No base qualities exist here, and no much larger clone lies one base off it. The library was prepared using the immunoSEQ multiplex PCR assay. For most patients, genomic DNA was isolated with the Qiagen DNeasy Blood and Tissue Kit and shipped frozen to Adaptive Biotechnologies for TCR sequencing. For most patients, genomic DNA was subjected to high-throughput TCR-beta CDR3 sequencing by Adaptive Biotechnologies. The study's processing was this. TCR sequencing data for around 19 patients were retrieved from Adaptive's ImmunoSEQ software; a few other patients were processed with MiXCR and VDJtools. To correct CD4 versus CD8 sorting errors, any sequence found in both subsets at a frequency ratio below 5:1 was removed. Because the origin of CDR3 nucleotide sequences shared between donor and recipient could not be assigned, those sequences were removed. At least 2-fold expansion over unstimulated cells and a minimum CFSE-low frequency of 0.002% (template counts) or 0.001% (read counts) were required for clones to be classified as alloreactive. Clones were considered mappable if detected in sequenced pre-transplant spleen, lymph node, or MLR CFSE-low populations of the donor or recipient. Cumulative frequency of alloreactive clones was calculated as a percentage of all sequences weighted by copy number. TCRdb provides this immuneACCESS table in a form limited to in-frame rearrangements. Some clones are lacking; in checked studies, under half of them reflect an unresolved V gene, and why the rest are absent is not known. Clonal size and the V and J genes are those of that table, whereas D and trimming came from the DNA. The sample table shows tens of thousands of clones, and 85% to 95% are seen once. 1.5% to 2% of the sample belongs to the ten largest clones.

As encoded in the germline V gene, CDR1 is SQVTM while CDR2 is ANQGSEA. Between the V and J ends, shortened by 5 bases and 7 bases respectively, the junction contains 12 bases. From the cysteine through the phenylalanine, the CDR3 covers 13 amino acids. The DNA shown is the 39-base CDR3, in frame from base 1. The data were taken from a study of graft-versus-host responses after intestinal transplantation (dated by TCRdb to the early 2020s). General notes on the study: Multivisceral, liver-intestinal, or isolated intestinal transplants were received by the recipients. Every recipient was given anti-thymocyte globulin induction, followed by approximately three years of maintenance tacrolimus and steroids. Bulk TCR-beta CDR3 sequencing was used to track graft-versus-host and host-versus-graft alloreactive T cell clones in the graft, circulation and bone marrow after intestinal transplantation. To identify alloreactive clones, pre-transplant mixed lymphocyte reaction products were sequenced and then compared with unstimulated pre-transplant donor and recipient T cells. Of the 20 to 25 intestinal transplant recipients enrolled in the cohort, one of whom was a retransplant, 3 patients without pretransplant specimens were excluded. A peak of at least 4% donor T cells among recipient peripheral blood mononuclear cells was the definition used for donor T cell macrochimerism. Rather than being sequenced by the commercial service, samples from a few later patients were sequenced in-house on an Illumina MiSeq and processed with MiXCR.

Interpreted using the paper, the time point label stands for: cells obtained before transplantation from donor or recipient. CD3+CD4+ and CD3+CD8+ populations were FACS-sorted from unstimulated pre-transplant donor and recipient cells taken from spleen or lymph nodes. Study-wide findings and limitations: GvH clones were detected in recipient bone marrow, and some appeared earlier in ileal mucosa or blood, consistent with an intestinal mucosal origin. The conclusions were limited by the relatively low number and heterogeneity of the intestinal transplant patients. In the allografts of patients with donor T cell macrochimerism, GvH to HvG T cell clonal ratios were high. Peak levels of circulating GvH clones were associated with declines in HvG clones early after transplant.

The material sequenced was unstimulated CD8+ T cells sorted from spleen or lymph node cells, taken before intestinal transplant. The source of this sequence is a human donor who received an intestinal transplant. This sequence uses TRBV29-1 and TRBJ2-6, with a tentative D gene TRBD2 over 5 matching bases. The nucleotide sequence is TGCAGCGTTTCCGATCGGGGAGCCAACGTCCTGACTTTC. Its protein is CSVSDRGANVLTF.